This T cell receptor (beta chain) was found in a study of cytomegalovirus exposure and HLA in healthy donors. Findings and caveats of the study: A prior analysis recorded that most TCR beta V segments were productive about 87% or about 30% of the time. When analyzed later, a missense DCLRE1C variant was found to be linked to TCR beta V- and J-gene trimming. One later analysis reportedly identified an Asian-associated ancestry cluster that showed fewer N-insertions than the roughly 670-donor mean.

Comment on this clone: The target antigen is unknown.

The ends were cut back, 2 bases at V and 1 base at J, with 5 bases in the middle. The germline V gene encodes CDR1 SSHAT and CDR2 FNYEAQ (reference sequence). The CDR3 is 14 residues long. The PCR employed 60 Vbeta primers together with 13 Jbeta primers. Sequencing was performed with immunoSEQ multiplex PCR; in TCRdb, only in-frame clones are kept and a portion is missing. Recorded for this sample: around 210,000 clones. The chain recombines TRBV7-7 with TRBJ2-2; possibly TRBD1 for D (5 bases). The sample was PBMCs. The receptor was derived from a woman aged 25 to 39 in good health and CMV-seropositive. Here the CDR3 DNA reads TGTGCCAGCAGCTTAACAGGGAACACCGGGGAGCTGTTTTTT. Protein product: CASSLTGNTGELFF. Using reference TRBV7-7 and TRBJ2-2 for the parts outside the CDR3, the full variable domain is GAGVSQSPRYKVTKRGQDVTLRCDPISSHATLYWYQQALGQGPEFLTYFNYEAQPDKSGLPSDRFSAERPEGSISTLTIQRTEQRDSAMYRCASSLTGNTGELFFGEGSRLTVL.